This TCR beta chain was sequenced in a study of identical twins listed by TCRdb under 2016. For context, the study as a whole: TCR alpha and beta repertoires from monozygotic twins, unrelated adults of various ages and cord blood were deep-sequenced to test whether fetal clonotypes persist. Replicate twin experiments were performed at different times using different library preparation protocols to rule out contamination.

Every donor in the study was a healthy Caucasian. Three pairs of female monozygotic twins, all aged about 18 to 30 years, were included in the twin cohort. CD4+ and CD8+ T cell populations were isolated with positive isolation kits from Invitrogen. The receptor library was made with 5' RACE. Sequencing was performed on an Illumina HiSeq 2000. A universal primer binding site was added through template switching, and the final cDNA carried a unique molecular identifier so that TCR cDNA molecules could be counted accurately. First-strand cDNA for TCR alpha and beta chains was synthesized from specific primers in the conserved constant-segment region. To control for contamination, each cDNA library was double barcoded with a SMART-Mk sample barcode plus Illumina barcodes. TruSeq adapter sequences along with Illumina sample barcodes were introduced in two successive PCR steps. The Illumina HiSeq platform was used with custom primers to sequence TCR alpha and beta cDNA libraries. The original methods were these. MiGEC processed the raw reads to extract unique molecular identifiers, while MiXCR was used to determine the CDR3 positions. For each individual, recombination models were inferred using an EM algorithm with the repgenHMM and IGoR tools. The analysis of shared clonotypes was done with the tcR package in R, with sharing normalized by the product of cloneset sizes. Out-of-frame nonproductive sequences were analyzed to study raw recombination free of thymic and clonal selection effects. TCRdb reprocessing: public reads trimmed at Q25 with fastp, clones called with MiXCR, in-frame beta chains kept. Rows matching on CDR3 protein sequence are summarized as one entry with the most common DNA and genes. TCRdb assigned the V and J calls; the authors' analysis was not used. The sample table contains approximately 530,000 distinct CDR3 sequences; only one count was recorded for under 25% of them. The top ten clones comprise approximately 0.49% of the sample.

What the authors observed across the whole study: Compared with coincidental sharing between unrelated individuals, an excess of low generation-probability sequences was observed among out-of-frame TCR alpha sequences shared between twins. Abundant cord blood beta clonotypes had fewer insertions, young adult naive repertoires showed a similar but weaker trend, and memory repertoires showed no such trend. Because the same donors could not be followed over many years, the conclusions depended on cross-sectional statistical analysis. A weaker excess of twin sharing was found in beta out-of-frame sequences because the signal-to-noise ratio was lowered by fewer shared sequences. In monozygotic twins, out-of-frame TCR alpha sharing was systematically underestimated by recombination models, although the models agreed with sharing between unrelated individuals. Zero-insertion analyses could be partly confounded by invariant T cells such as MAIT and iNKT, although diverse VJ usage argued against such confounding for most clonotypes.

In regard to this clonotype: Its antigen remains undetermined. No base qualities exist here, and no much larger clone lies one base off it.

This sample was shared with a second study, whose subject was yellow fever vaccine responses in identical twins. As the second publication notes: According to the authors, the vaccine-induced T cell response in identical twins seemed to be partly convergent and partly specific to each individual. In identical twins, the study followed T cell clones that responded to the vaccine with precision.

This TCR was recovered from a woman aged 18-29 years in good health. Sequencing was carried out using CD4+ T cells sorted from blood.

The nucleotide sequence is given as TGTGCCAGCAGCCGATACGGGACTAGCGGCACAGATACGCAGTATTTT. This codes for CASSRYGTSGTDTQYF. The V and J genes are TRBV3-1 and TRBJ2-3; 10 bases in the junction line up with TRBD2. CDR1 and CDR2, per the germline V gene (reference sequence), are LGHDT and YNNKEL. The CDR3 goes from the cysteine to the phenylalanine over 16 residues. The read is trimmed to its CDR3 DNA, 48 bases read in frame from base 1. The V end gives up 4 bases and the J end 1 base, leaving 5 bases in the junction not matched to a gene.